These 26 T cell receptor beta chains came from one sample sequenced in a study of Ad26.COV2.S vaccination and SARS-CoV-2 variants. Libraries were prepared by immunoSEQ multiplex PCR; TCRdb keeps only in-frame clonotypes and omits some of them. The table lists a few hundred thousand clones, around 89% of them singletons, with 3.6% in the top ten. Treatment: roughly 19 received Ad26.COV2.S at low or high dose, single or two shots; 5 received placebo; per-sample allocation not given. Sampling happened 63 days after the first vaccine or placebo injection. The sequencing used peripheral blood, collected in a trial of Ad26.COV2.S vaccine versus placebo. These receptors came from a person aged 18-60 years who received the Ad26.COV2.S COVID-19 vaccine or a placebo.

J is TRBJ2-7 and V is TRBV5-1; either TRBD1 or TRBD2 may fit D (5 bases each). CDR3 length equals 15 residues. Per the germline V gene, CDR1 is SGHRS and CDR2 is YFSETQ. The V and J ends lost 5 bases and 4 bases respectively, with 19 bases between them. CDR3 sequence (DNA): TGCGCCAGCAGGGCCGGGACCTTACAAAATTACGAGCAGTACTTC. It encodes CASRAGTLQNYEQYF.

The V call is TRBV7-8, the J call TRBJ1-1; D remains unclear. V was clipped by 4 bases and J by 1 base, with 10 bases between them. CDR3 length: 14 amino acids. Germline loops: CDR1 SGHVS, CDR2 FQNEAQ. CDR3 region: CASSSGNPNTEAFF. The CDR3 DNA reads TGTGCCAGCAGCTCGGGCAACCCGAACACTGAAGCTTTCTTT.

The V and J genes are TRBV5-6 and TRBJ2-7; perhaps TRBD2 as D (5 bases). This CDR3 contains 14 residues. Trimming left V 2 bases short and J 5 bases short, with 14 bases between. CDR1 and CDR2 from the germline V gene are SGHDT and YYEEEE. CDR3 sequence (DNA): TGTGCCAGCAGCTTTTGGTCTAGCTTAGACGAGCAGTACTTC. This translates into CASSFWSSLDEQYF.

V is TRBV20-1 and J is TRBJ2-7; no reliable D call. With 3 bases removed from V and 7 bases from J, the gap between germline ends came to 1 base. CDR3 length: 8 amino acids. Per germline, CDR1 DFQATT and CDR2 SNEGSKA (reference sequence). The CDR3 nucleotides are TGCAGTGCTAGTGAGCAGTACTTC. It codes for CSASEQYF.

CDR3 DNA sequence: TGCGCCAGCAGCCAAGTTGGGACAGGGGAGGAGGAGACCCAGTACTTC. This codes for CASSQVGTGEEETQYF. The chain joins TRBV4-3 to TRBJ2-5; 10 nucleotides agree with TRBD1. The V gene's germline CDR1 is LGHNA and CDR2 YSLEER. V trimming: 1 base; J trimming: 5 bases; junction bases outside the gene matches: 7. The CDR3 extends over 16 amino acids.

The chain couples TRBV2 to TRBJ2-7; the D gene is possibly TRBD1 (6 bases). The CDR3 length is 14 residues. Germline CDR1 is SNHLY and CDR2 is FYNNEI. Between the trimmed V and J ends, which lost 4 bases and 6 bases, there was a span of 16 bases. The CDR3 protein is CASSVDRSSGEQYF. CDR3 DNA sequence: TGTGCCAGCAGTGTCGACAGGTCCTCAGGCGAGCAGTACTTC.

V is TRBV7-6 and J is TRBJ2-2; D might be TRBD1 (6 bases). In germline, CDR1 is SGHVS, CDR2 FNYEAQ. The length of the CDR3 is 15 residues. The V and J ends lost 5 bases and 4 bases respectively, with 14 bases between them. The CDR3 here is CASSLQGRGTGELFF. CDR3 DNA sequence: TGTGCCAGCAGCCTACAGGGTAGAGGCACCGGGGAGCTGTTTTTT.

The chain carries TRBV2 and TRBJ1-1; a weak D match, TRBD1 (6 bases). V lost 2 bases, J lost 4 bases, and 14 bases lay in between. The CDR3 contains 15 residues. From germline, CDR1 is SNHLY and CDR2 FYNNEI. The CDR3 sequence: CASSEKGGAFTEAFF. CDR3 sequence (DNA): TGTGCCAGCAGTGAAAAGGGGGGGGCTTTCACTGAAGCTTTCTTT.

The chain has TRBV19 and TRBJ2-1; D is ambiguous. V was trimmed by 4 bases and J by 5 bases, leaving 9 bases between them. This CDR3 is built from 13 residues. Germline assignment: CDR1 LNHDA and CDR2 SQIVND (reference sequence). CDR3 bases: TGTGCCAGTAGTACCTTCTCGGACAATGAGCAGTTCTTC. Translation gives CASSTFSDNEQFF.

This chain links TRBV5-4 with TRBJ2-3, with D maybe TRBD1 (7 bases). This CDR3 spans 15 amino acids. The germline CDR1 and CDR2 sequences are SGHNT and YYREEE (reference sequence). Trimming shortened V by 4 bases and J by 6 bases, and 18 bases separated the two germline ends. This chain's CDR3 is CASSRGQGGQDTQYF. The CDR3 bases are TGTGCCAGCAGCCGGGGTCAGGGGGGCCAGGATACGCAGTATTTT.

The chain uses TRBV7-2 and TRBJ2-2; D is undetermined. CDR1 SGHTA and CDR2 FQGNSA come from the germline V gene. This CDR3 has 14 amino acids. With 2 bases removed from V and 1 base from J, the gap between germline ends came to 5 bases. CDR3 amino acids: CASSLPGNTGELFF. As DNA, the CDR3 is TGTGCCAGCAGCTTACCAGGGAACACCGGGGAGCTGTTTTTT.

CDR3 coding DNA: TGTGCCAGCAGCTCGAGACCCTCGGGGAGGGTCACTGAAGCTTTCTTT. This sequence encodes CASSSRPSGRVTEAFF. The chain couples TRBV7-6 to TRBJ1-1, with D unresolved. The germline CDR1 and CDR2 sequences are SGHVS and FNYEAQ. Trimming removed 4 bases from V and 4 bases from J, with 19 bases in between. CDR3 length: 16 residues.

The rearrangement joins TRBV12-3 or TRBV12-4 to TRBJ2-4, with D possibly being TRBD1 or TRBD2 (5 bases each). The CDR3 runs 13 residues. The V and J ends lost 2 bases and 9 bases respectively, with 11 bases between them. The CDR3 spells CASSLRDDGIQYF. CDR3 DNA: TGTGCCAGCAGTTTAAGGGACGACGGCATTCAGTACTTC.

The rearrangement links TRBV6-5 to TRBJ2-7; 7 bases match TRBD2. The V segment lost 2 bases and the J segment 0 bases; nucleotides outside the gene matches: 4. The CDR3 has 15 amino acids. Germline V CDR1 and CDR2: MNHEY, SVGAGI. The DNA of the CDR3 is TGTGCCAGCAGTTACCTAGCGGTTAGCTCCTACGAGCAGTACTTC. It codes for CASSYLAVSSYEQYF.

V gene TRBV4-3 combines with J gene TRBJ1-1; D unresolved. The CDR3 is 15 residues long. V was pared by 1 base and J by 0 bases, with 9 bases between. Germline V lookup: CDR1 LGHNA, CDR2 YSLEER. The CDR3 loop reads CASSQGRTMNTEAFF. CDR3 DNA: TGCGCCAGCAGCCAAGGAAGGACCATGAACACTGAAGCTTTCTTT.

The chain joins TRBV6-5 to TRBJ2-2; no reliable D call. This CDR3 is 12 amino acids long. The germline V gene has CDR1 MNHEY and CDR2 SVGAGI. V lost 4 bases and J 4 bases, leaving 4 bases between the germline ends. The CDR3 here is CASSSTTGELFF. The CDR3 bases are TGTGCCAGCAGTTCAACCACCGGGGAGCTGTTTTTT.

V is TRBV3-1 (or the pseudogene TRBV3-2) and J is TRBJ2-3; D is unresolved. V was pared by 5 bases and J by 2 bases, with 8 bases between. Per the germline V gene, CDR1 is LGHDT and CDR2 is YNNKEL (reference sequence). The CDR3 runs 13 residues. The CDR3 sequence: CASSTHNTDTQYF. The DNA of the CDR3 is TGTGCCAGCAGCACCCACAACACAGATACGCAGTATTTT.

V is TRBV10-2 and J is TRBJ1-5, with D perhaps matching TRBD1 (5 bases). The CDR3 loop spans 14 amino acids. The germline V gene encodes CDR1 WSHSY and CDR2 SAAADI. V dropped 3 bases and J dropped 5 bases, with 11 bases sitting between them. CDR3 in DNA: TGCGCCAGCAGTGATTTCAGGGTCGATCAGCCCCAGCATTTT. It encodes CASSDFRVDQPQHF.

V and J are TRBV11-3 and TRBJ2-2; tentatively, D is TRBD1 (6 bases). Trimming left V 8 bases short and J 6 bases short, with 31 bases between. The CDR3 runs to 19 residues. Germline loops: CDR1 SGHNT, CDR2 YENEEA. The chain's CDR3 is CASGLKGVIGRDFPGELFF. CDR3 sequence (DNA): TGTGCCAGCGGGCTAAAGGGGGTGATCGGCCGAGATTTTCCCGGGGAGCTGTTTTTT.

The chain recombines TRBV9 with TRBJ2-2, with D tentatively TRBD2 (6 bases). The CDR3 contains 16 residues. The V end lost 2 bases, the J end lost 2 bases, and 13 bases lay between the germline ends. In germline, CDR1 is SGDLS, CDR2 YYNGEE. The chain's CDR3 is CASSVSRDFNTGELFF. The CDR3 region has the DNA TGTGCCAGCAGCGTTTCCCGGGACTTCAACACCGGGGAGCTGTTTTTT.

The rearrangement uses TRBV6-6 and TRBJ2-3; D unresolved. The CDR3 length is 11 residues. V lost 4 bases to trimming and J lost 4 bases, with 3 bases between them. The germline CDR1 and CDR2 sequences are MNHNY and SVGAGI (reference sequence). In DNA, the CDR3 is TGTGCCAGCAGTTCGGCAGATACGCAGTATTTT. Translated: CASSSADTQYF.

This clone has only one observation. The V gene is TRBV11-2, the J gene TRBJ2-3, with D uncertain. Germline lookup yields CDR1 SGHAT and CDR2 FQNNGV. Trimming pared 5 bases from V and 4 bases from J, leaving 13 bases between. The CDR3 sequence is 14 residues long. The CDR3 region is CASSPVVGADTQYF. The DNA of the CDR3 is TGTGCCAGCAGCCCCGTGGTGGGCGCAGATACGCAGTATTTT.

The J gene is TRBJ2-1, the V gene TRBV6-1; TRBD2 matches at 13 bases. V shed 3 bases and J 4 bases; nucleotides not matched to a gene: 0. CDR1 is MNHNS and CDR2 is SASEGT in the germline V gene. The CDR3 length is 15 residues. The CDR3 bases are TGTGCCAGCAGTGAGGGACTAGCGGGGTACAATGAGCAGTTCTTC. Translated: CASSEGLAGYNEQFF.

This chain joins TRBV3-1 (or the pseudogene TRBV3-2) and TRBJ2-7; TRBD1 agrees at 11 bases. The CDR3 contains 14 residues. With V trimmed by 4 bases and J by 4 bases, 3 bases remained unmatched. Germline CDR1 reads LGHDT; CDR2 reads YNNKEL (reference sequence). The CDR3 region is CASSPGQGGYEQYF. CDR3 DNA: TGTGCCAGCAGCCCGGGACAGGGGGGGTACGAGCAGTACTTC.

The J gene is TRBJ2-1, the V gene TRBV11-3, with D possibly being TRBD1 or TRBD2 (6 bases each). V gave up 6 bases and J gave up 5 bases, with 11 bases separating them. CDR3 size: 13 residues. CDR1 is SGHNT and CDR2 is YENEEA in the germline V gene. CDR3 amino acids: CASSHRGDNEQFF. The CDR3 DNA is TGTGCCAGCAGTCATAGGGGGGACAATGAGCAGTTCTTC.

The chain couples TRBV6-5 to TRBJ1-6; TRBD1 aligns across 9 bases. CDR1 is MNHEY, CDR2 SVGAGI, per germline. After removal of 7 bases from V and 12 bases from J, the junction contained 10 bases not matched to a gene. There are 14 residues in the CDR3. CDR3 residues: CASTQPGQGRPLHF. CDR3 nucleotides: TGTGCCAGCACTCAACCGGGACAGGGAAGACCCCTCCACTTT.